This T cell receptor beta chain was identified in a study of Graves' ophthalmopathy and Graves' hyperthyroidism. About the research overall: Investigators collected peripheral blood at initial diagnosis, before any treatment was given.

Reliance was placed on clinical symptoms, serum thyroxine, TRAb, thyroid ultrasound and orbital computed tomography for diagnosis. Study-level points and caveats: A 13-signature model separated ophthalmopathy from stable hyperthyroidism, reaching less than 90% sensitivity and roughly 81% specificity cross-validated.

Germline V gene sequence: CDR1 LGHNA, CDR2 YSLEER. Trimming shortened V by 0 bases and J by 5 bases, and 8 bases separated the two germline ends. The CDR3 has 13 residues. This clonotype was detected ten times or more. Its antigen is as yet unknown. Transcripts of RNA were the source for amplifying TCR beta CDR3 regions. A first-round RT-PCR used HTBI primers, followed by a second-round multiplex PCR. Using its own MiXCR run on the multiplex PCR reads, TCRdb lists one record per CDR3 protein. Found here are some 160,000 distinct CDR3 sequences, 39% of them singletons; the top ten hold approximately 9%.

The chain uses TRBV4-3 and TRBJ2-7; D is undetermined. This sequence originates from a man aged 25 to 40 with Graves' ophthalmopathy. The sequencing input was peripheral blood. The CDR3 coding sequence is TGCGCCAGCAGCCAAGACACCGTAAACGAGCAGTACTTC. Amino acid sequence: CASSQDTVNEQYF.